These 11 T cell receptor beta chains were all obtained from the same sample, sequenced in a study of blood T cell repertoires in COVID-19. Assay: immunoSEQ multiplex PCR; the TCRdb copy retains only in-frame clones and omits some. Of some 260,000 clones in the sample, roughly 83% were seen once. The material sequenced was peripheral blood. These receptors originate from a man older than 75 with acute or convalescent COVID-19.

There are a few counts of this clone. The CDR3: CASCTRARGSGELFF. Written as DNA, the CDR3 is TGTGCCAGCTGTACACGGGCCAGGGGATCCGGGGAGCTGTTTTTT. The rearrangement uses TRBV18 and TRBJ2-2, with TRBD1 as a possible D gene (6 bases). Trimming stripped 7 bases from V and 6 bases from J, with 18 bases between. CDR1 KGHSH and CDR2 LQKENI come from the germline V gene. The CDR3 extends over 15 amino acids.

The gene calls are TRBV9 and TRBJ2-1; 8 bases map to TRBD1. Germline V lookup: CDR1 SGDLS, CDR2 YYNGEE. Losses at the gene ends were 4 bases for V and 4 bases for J; bases not matched to a gene: 7. The CDR3 sequence is 15 residues long. CDR3 bases: TGTGCCAGCAGCTTCGGACAGGGCACGTACAATGAGCAGTTCTTC. As protein: CASSFGQGTYNEQFF.

This clone was seen a handful of times. The chain carries TRBV4-1 and TRBJ2-7; possibly TRBD1 for D (5 bases). Between the trimmed V and J ends, which lost 4 bases and 6 bases, there was a span of 13 bases. This CDR3 is built from 13 residues. Germline V gene lookup returns CDR1 MGHRA and CDR2 YSYEKL. The CDR3 loop reads CASSPNEGAEQYF. The CDR3 DNA reads TGCGCCAGCAGCCCCAACGAAGGGGCCGAGCAGTACTTC.

The gene calls are TRBV28 and TRBJ1-1, with D possibly TRBD1 on 6 matching bases. Trimming stripped 7 bases from V and 1 base from J, with 10 bases between. Germline CDR1 reads MDHEN; CDR2 reads SYDVKM. The CDR3 has 13 amino acids. DNA for the CDR3: TGTGCCAGCAACGGGGGGCAGAACACTGAAGCTTTCTTT. Translating gives CASNGGQNTEAFF.

In its sample, this clone was seen a few times. This rearrangement joins TRBV3-1 (or the pseudogene TRBV3-2) to TRBJ2-4; D possibly corresponds to TRBD2 (5 bases). This CDR3 spans 15 amino acids. The V gene lost 1 base and the J gene lost 0 bases, with 7 bases spanning the gap. CDR1 and CDR2 from the germline V gene are LGHDT and YNNKEL (reference sequence). The CDR3 coding sequence is TGTGCCAGCAGCCAAGGACTACTAGCCAAAAACATTCAGTACTTC. Its translation is CASSQGLLAKNIQYF.

The chain employs TRBV6-6 and TRBJ2-5; TRBD2 is a possible D gene (5 bases). V was trimmed by 6 bases and J by 4 bases, leaving 9 bases between them. The CDR3 is 12 residues long. The germline gives CDR1 MNHNY, CDR2 SVGAGI (reference sequence). The CDR3 DNA is TGTGCCAGCAGGTTAGCGAGAGAGACCCAGTACTTC. Translated, it gives CASRLARETQYF.

The gene calls are TRBV7-9 and TRBJ2-3, with TRBD2 matching over 8 bases. Trimming took 5 bases from V and 5 from J; bases not matched to a gene: 15. The CDR3 contains 17 residues. CDR1 is SEHNR, CDR2 FQNEAQ, per germline (reference sequence). CDR3 protein: CASSRLGAAGARDTQYF. In DNA form, the CDR3 reads TGTGCCAGCAGCCGACTAGGAGCAGCGGGGGCCAGAGATACGCAGTATTTT.

This chain connects TRBV20-1 to TRBJ2-3; TRBD2 is a possible D gene (5 bases). From germline, CDR1 is DFQATT and CDR2 SNEGSKA (reference sequence). Trimming shortened V by 5 bases and J by 5 bases, and 8 bases separated the two germline ends. The CDR3 contains 11 residues. The CDR3: CSAPGLDTQYF. The CDR3 region has the DNA TGCAGTGCTCCGGGGTTAGATACGCAGTATTTT.

The rearrangement links TRBV7-2 to TRBJ2-7; the match to TRBD1 covers 7 bases. J lost 4 bases, V lost 2 bases, and 11 bases had no gene match. Germline V gives CDR1 SGHTA, CDR2 FQGNSA. The CDR3 contains 16 residues. CDR3: CASSLNRGRVLYEQYF. The CDR3, as DNA: TGTGCCAGCAGCTTAAACAGGGGCCGTGTACTTTACGAGCAGTACTTC. The full variable domain, its missing parts supplied by reference TRBV7-2 and TRBJ2-7, is GAGVSQSPSNKVTEKGKDVELRCDPISGHTALYWYRQSLGQGLEFLIYFQGNSAPDKSGLPSDRFSAERTGGSVSTLTIQRTQQEDSAVYLCASSLNRGRVLYEQYFGPGTRLTVT.

The rearrangement uses TRBV7-2 and TRBJ1-1; unclear D gene. Germline CDR1 is SGHTA and CDR2 is FQGNSA. V was cut by 5 bases and J by 0 bases, with 7 bases left in between. The CDR3 has 13 residues. The CDR3 spells CASSQYMNTEAFF. In DNA form, the CDR3 reads TGTGCCAGCAGCCAATACATGAACACTGAAGCTTTCTTT.

The J gene is TRBJ2-7, the V gene TRBV19; D possibly corresponds to TRBD2 (6 bases). V lost 7 bases to trimming and J lost 5 bases, with 18 bases between them. The germline V gene has CDR1 LNHDA and CDR2 SQIVND (reference sequence). The CDR3 covers 14 residues. Here the CDR3 reads CASNDGSTRNEQYF. CDR3 DNA: TGTGCCAGTAATGACGGGAGTACCCGGAACGAGCAGTACTTC.